The 27 T cell receptor beta chains below come from one sample, sequenced in a study of blood T cell repertoires in COVID-19. TCRdb's copy holds only in-frame clones and misses some; the assay was immunoSEQ multiplex PCR. The sample lists around 230,000 clones, about 88% occurring once. Sequencing used PBMCs or T cells enriched from blood (not recorded which). Source of these receptors: a woman aged 30 to 39 who had recovered from COVID-19.

Here the CDR3 reads CASSQDRDLLTETQYF. CDR3 DNA: TGTGCCAGTAGCCAGGACCGGGACTTACTAACGGAGACCCAGTACTTC. The chain couples TRBV19 to TRBJ2-5; D is perhaps TRBD2 (6 bases). Germline lookup yields CDR1 LNHDA and CDR2 SQIVND (reference sequence). The CDR3 length is 16 residues. V was trimmed by 6 bases and J by 5 bases, leaving 22 bases between them.

The chain joins TRBV19 to TRBJ2-3, with a weak D call TRBD2 (6 bases). Looked up from germline, CDR1 is LNHDA and CDR2 is SQIVND (reference sequence). Trimming removed 5 bases from V and 0 bases from J, with 18 bases in between. CDR3 size: 17 residues. CDR3 sequence: CASSHPGGLPSTDTQYF. CDR3 nucleotides: TGTGCCAGTAGTCATCCAGGAGGGTTACCTAGCACAGATACGCAGTATTTT.

This chain connects TRBV5-4 to TRBJ1-2; 7 bases agree with TRBD1. J was trimmed by 3 bases and V by 4 bases; bases with no gene match: 6. There are 14 residues in the CDR3. Germline values: CDR1 SGHNT, CDR2 YYREEE (reference sequence). The CDR3 here is CASSLDREHYGYTF. CDR3 DNA: TGTGCCAGCAGCCTTGACAGGGAGCACTATGGCTACACCTTC.

The rearrangement uses TRBV6-2 or TRBV6-3 and TRBJ2-7, with a possible D match to TRBD1 (5 bases). The CDR3 is 14 residues long. V lost 2 bases and J 7 bases, leaving 15 bases between the germline ends. The germline V gene encodes CDR1 MNHEY and CDR2 SVGEGT. CDR3 sequence (DNA): TGTGCCAGCAGTTACCCAACCTCAGGGATTGAGCAGTACTTC. Amino acids: CASSYPTSGIEQYF.

V gene TRBV5-8 combines with J gene TRBJ2-3; no definite D call. Trimming shortened V by 0 bases and J by 0 bases, and 2 bases separated the two germline ends. Germline assignment: CDR1 SGHTS and CDR2 YDEGEE. This CDR3 is 13 amino acids long. The CDR3 region has the DNA TGTGCCAGCAGCTTGGTAAGCACAGATACGCAGTATTTT. The encoded protein is CASSLVSTDTQYF.

The chain has TRBV7-2 and TRBJ2-7; TRBD1 matches at 8 bases. The V gene's germline CDR1 is SGHTA and CDR2 FQGNSA. This CDR3 comprises 17 residues. Germline trimming cut 4 bases from V and 2 bases from J; bases unmatched to any gene: 13. CDR3 DNA: TGTGCCAGCAGCTACTCCCAGGGGGCGCGAGGTCCCTACGAGCAGTACTTC. Translation: CASSYSQGARGPYEQYF.

The chain employs TRBV3-1 (or the pseudogene TRBV3-2) and TRBJ1-5; D is perhaps TRBD1 (5 bases). The CDR3 totals 16 residues. Germline V gene lookup returns CDR1 LGHDT and CDR2 YNNKEL (reference sequence). Trimming left V 2 bases short and J 0 bases short, with 11 bases between. In nucleotides, the CDR3 is TGTGCCAGCAGCCAAACGACAGATTATAGCAATCAGCCCCAGCATTTT. It codes for CASSQTTDYSNQPQHF.

The chain has TRBV12-5 and TRBJ2-1; TRBD2 aligns across 8 bases. The CDR3 extends over 16 amino acids. V lost 5 bases to trimming and J lost 3 bases; unmatched junction nucleotides: 9. In germline, CDR1 is LGHNT, CDR2 FRNRAP. The CDR3 coding sequence is TGTGCTAGTGGTCCCCCGGGGCTAGCGGGCTACAATGAGCAGTTCTTC. Translating it yields CASGPPGLAGYNEQFF.

The chain is built from TRBV7-6 and TRBJ1-6; a weak D match, TRBD1 (6 bases). The CDR3 runs 14 residues. The V gene's germline CDR1 is SGHVS and CDR2 FNYEAQ. Trimming cost V 3 bases and J 7 bases, with 10 bases left between them. The CDR3 is CASSFGRGNSPLHF. In DNA form, the CDR3 reads TGTGCCAGCAGCTTCGGCAGGGGAAATTCACCCCTCCACTTT.

The chain is built from TRBV5-1 and TRBJ1-1, with TRBD1 identical over 7 bases. This CDR3 comprises 16 residues. V trimming: 2 bases; J trimming: 0 bases; junction bases outside the gene matches: 7. Germline V gene sequence: CDR1 SGHRS, CDR2 YFSETQ. CDR3 bases: TGCGCCAGCAGCTTCAGACAGGGCGTGATGAACACTGAAGCTTTCTTT. Residues: CASSFRQGVMNTEAFF.

The rearrangement links TRBV6-5 to TRBJ2-2; 12 positions match TRBD2. Germline V gene sequence: CDR1 MNHEY, CDR2 SVGAGI. The CDR3 loop spans 15 amino acids. The CDR3 region is CATSGGAANTGELFF. CDR3 nucleotide sequence: TGTGCGACTAGCGGGGGAGCTGCGAACACCGGGGAGCTGTTTTTT.

This clone occurred many times. The gene calls are TRBV10-2 and TRBJ1-2; D is ambiguous. The CDR3 consists of 13 residues. With 3 bases removed from V and 8 bases from J, the gap between germline ends came to 13 bases. The germline gives CDR1 WSHSY, CDR2 SAAADI. For the CDR3, the DNA is TGCGCCAGCAGTGAAGGCCAGCGTCGGGGCTACACCTTC. Translating gives CASSEGQRRGYTF.

This clone was recorded once. This sequence joins TRBV6-5 and TRBJ1-2, with no clear D. Germline-derived CDR1 and CDR2 are MNHEY and SVGAGI. There are 16 residues in the CDR3. The V end lost 0 bases, the J end lost 7 bases, and 18 bases lay between the germline ends. The CDR3 DNA sequence: TGTGCCAGCAGTTACTCGTCGTACGTCTCTGCAGGTGGCTACACCTTC. It encodes CASSYSSYVSAGGYTF.

The chain is built from TRBV28 and TRBJ1-1; D call uncertain. CDR3 size: 12 residues. Germline V gene sequence: CDR1 MDHEN, CDR2 SYDVKM. Trimming left V 7 bases short and J 1 base short, with 7 bases between. The CDR3 region is CASKSPNTEAFF. The CDR3 DNA reads TGTGCCAGCAAAAGCCCGAACACTGAAGCTTTCTTT.

The chain carries TRBV18 and TRBJ2-1; D possibly corresponds to TRBD2 (7 bases). Trimming cost V 8 bases and J 7 bases, with 21 bases left between them. The CDR3 is made up of 15 amino acids. Germline CDR1 KGHSH, CDR2 LQKENI. Here the CDR3 DNA reads TGTGCCAGCCAGCCGGCGGGGGCGCATATGAATGAGCAGTTCTTC. It is translated as CASQPAGAHMNEQFF. Complete variable domain (other parts from reference TRBV18 and TRBJ2-1): NAGVMQNPRHLVRRRGQEARLRCSPMKGHSHVYWYRQLPEEGLKFMVYLQKENIIDESGMPKERFSAEFPKEGPSILRIQQVVRGDSAAYFCASQPAGAHMNEQFFGPGTRLTVL.

The chain links TRBV9 to TRBJ1-2, with TRBD1 as a possible D gene (5 bases). This CDR3 is 15 amino acids long. Trimming left V 4 bases short and J 2 bases short, with 15 bases between. Germline lookup yields CDR1 SGDLS and CDR2 YYNGEE. CDR3 nucleotides: TGTGCCAGCAGCCCGAATCGGAGGGGAAACTATGGCTACACCTTC. This encodes CASSPNRRGNYGYTF.

This clone has just one count. The rearrangement joins TRBV7-2 to TRBJ1-1, with 7 bases that match TRBD1. J lost 0 bases, V lost 1 base, and 11 bases had no gene match. This CDR3 spans 18 amino acids. CDR1 is SGHTA, CDR2 FQGNSA, per germline. DNA of the CDR3: TGTGCCAGCAGCTTAGGGACAGGCTTTAGCTGGATGAACACTGAAGCTTTCTTT. Protein product: CASSLGTGFSWMNTEAFF.

The chain has TRBV6-5 and TRBJ2-2, with D uncertain. Germline assignment: CDR1 MNHEY and CDR2 SVGAGI. The CDR3 totals 14 residues. V was clipped by 7 bases and J by 0 bases, with 9 bases between them. Here the CDR3 DNA reads TGTGCCAGCAAGGAGACGCCGAACACCGGGGAGCTGTTTTTT. Translating gives CASKETPNTGELFF.

V gene TRBV15 combines with J gene TRBJ1-4, with TRBD1 matching 7 bases. V shed 4 bases and J 6 bases; nucleotides not matched to a gene: 5. The CDR3 is 14 amino acids. The germline CDR1 and CDR2 sequences are LNHNV and YYDKDF (reference sequence). The CDR3: CATSIRRGHEKLFF. In DNA form, the CDR3 reads TGTGCCACCAGCATTCGGAGGGGGCATGAAAAACTGTTTTTT.

The chain combines TRBV3-1 (or the pseudogene TRBV3-2) with TRBJ1-4; TRBD1 matches 7 bases. Germline V gene lookup returns CDR1 LGHDT and CDR2 YNNKEL (reference sequence). V lost 3 bases and J lost 10; bases outside the gene matches: 5. The CDR3 runs to 13 residues. In nucleotides, the CDR3 is TGTGCCAGCAGCCAGCCGACAGGGAGAAAACTGTTTTTT. The encoded protein is CASSQPTGRKLFF.

The chain links TRBV6-4 to TRBJ1-2; the match to TRBD1 covers 8 bases. J was trimmed by 6 bases and V by 5 bases; bases with no gene match: 5. The CDR3 covers 13 residues. The germline CDR1 and CDR2 sequences are MRHNA and SNTAGT. This chain's CDR3 is CASSSDRGHGYTF. The CDR3 bases are TGTGCCAGCAGTTCAGACAGGGGCCATGGCTACACCTTC.

This clone was observed a handful of times. The genes are TRBV11-3 and TRBJ1-1; D is ambiguous. V was cut by 3 bases and J by 0 bases, with 5 bases left in between. CDR1 and CDR2 (germline): SGHNT, YENEEA. This CDR3 spans 13 amino acids. CDR3 DNA: TGTGCCAGCAGCTTTCACATGAACACTGAAGCTTTCTTT. Translating gives CASSFHMNTEAFF. Full variable domain (rest looked up from reference TRBV11-3 and TRBJ1-1): EAGVVQSPRYKIIEKKQPVAFWCNPISGHNTLYWYLQNLGQGPELLIRYENEEAVDDSQLPKDRFSAERLKGVDSTLKIQPAELGDSAVYLCASSFHMNTEAFFGQGTRLTVV.

The gene calls are TRBV10-3 and TRBJ2-7; a possible D gene is TRBD1 (5 bases). The germline CDR1 and CDR2 sequences are ENHRY and SYGVKD. With 8 bases removed from V and 2 bases from J, the gap between germline ends came to 10 bases. This CDR3 spans 12 amino acids. For the CDR3, the DNA is TGTGCCATCGGGGCTACCCCCTACGAGCAGTACTTC. Protein product: CAIGATPYEQYF.

J is TRBJ2-3 and V is TRBV29-1, with D possibly being TRBD1 (6 bases). Germline CDR1 is SQVTM and CDR2 is ANQGSEA. This CDR3 has 15 amino acids. With 0 bases removed from V and 1 base from J, the gap between germline ends came to 11 bases. CDR3 in DNA: TGCAGCGTTGAAGATCAAAAGGGGGGCACAGATACGCAGTATTTT. It specifies CSVEDQKGGTDTQYF.

This CDR3 reads CASSDGSGYTF. The CDR3 DNA is TGTGCCAGCAGTGACGGTTCGGGCTACACCTTC. V usage is TRBV6-1 and J usage is TRBJ1-2; D unclear. In germline, CDR1 is MNHNS, CDR2 SASEGT. Trimming took 3 bases from V and 8 from J, leaving 7 bases between them. This CDR3 is 11 amino acids long.

This chain joins TRBV4-1 and TRBJ1-1; TRBD1 matches 8 bases. J gave up 7 bases and V 4 bases, and 14 bases lay outside the gene matches. The length of the CDR3 is 16 residues. Germline V CDR1 and CDR2: MGHRA, YSYEKL. The CDR3 protein is CASSLTGGGGLGEAFF. CDR3 DNA sequence: TGCGCCAGCAGCCTCACAGGGGGGGGCGGCCTGGGTGAAGCTTTCTTT.

This clone was found once. The chain uses TRBV7-9 and TRBJ1-1; D is possibly TRBD1 (5 bases). Per germline, CDR1 SEHNR and CDR2 FQNEAQ (reference sequence). CDR3 length: 14 amino acids. Trimming took off 2 bases at V and 0 bases at J, with 7 bases between the two ends. The chain's CDR3 is CASSLRQLNTEAFF. In nucleotides, the CDR3 is TGTGCCAGCAGCTTAAGACAGCTGAACACTGAAGCTTTCTTT.